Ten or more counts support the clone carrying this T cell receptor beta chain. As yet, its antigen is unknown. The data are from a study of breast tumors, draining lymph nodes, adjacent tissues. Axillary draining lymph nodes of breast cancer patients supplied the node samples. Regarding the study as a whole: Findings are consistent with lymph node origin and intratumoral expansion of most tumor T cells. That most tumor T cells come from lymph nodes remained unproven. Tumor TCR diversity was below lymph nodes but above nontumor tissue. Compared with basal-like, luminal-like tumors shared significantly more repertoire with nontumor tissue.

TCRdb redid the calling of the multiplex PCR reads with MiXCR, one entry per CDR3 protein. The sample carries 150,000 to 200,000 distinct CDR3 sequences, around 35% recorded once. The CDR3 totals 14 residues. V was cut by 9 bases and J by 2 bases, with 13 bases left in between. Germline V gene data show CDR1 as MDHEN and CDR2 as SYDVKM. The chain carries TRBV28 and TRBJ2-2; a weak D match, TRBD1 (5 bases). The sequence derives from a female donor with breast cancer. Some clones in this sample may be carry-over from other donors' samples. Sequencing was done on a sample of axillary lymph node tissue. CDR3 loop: CASSGHTNTGELFF. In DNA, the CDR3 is TGTGCCAGTTCCGGACATACTAACACCGGGGAGCTGTTTTTT.